A selection of T cell receptor beta chains follows, all from one sample in a study of control samples from healthy donors and cancer patients. Sequenced by immunoSEQ multiplex PCR; TCRdb stores in-frame clones only, minus some. The sample lists 150,000 to 200,000 clones; over 85% were seen once. Sequences were obtained from blood. These receptors all stem from a man younger than 45 in good health. Both conserved end residues are part of each CDR3. The order of the fields is V gene, D gene, clone size, J gene, CDR3 protein, CDR3 DNA. The D gene is left open where the match is weak. Clone size is not always given. Where it is, it says once, few, many or a class for expanded clones.

v_call: TRBV9
d_call: TRBD1
clone_size: -
j_call: TRBJ1-3
cdr3_aa: CASSGDREGSGNTIYF
cdr3_nt: TGTGCCAGCAGCGGCGACAGGGAGGGCTCTGGAAACACCATATATTTT

v_call: TRBV11-2
d_call: TRBD2
clone_size: -
j_call: TRBJ2-2
cdr3_aa: CASSSASGGATGELFF
cdr3_nt: TGTGCCAGCAGCTCAGCTAGCGGGGGGGCCACCGGGGAGCTGTTTTTT

v_call: TRBV10-3
d_call: TRBD2
clone_size: -
j_call: TRBJ2-7
cdr3_aa: CAISGLGTSGGVPSEQYF
cdr3_nt: TGTGCCATCAGTGGCCTCGGGACTAGCGGGGGGGTCCCTAGCGAGCAGTACTTC

v_call: TRBV5-1
d_call: -
clone_size: -
j_call: TRBJ2-1
cdr3_aa: CASSLGRAGGRNEQFF
cdr3_nt: TGCGCCAGCAGCTTAGGGAGGGCAGGGGGGAGGAATGAGCAGTTCTTC

v_call: TRBV2
d_call: TRBD2
clone_size: -
j_call: TRBJ2-7
cdr3_aa: CASSDPAGDDLRSAYEQYF
cdr3_nt: TGTGCCAGCAGTGACCCCGCGGGGGATGACTTGCGCTCCGCCTACGAGCAGTACTTC

v_call: TRBV13
d_call: -
clone_size: -
j_call: TRBJ1-6
cdr3_aa: CASSLTGGGNSPLHF
cdr3_nt: TGTGCCAGCAGCTTAACTGGGGGTGGTAATTCACCCCTCCACTTT

v_call: TRBV9
d_call: TRBD2
clone_size: -
j_call: TRBJ2-3
cdr3_aa: CASRLAGDTDTQYF
cdr3_nt: TGTGCCAGCAGGCTAGCGGGGGACACAGATACGCAGTATTTT

v_call: TRBV7-9
d_call: TRBD2
clone_size: once
j_call: TRBJ2-1
cdr3_aa: CASIRATSANNEQFF
cdr3_nt: TGTGCCAGCATCCGAGCGACTAGCGCGAACAATGAGCAGTTCTTC

v_call: TRBV12-3/TRBV12-4
d_call: TRBD2
clone_size: -
j_call: TRBJ2-7
cdr3_aa: CASSSAGTYEQYF
cdr3_nt: TGTGCCAGCAGTTCAGCGGGAACCTACGAGCAGTACTTC

v_call: TRBV27
d_call: -
clone_size: once
j_call: TRBJ1-2
cdr3_aa: CASSENREFGYTF
cdr3_nt: TGTGCCAGCAGTGAAAACAGGGAGTTCGGCTACACCTTC

v_call: TRBV19
d_call: TRBD1
clone_size: -
j_call: TRBJ1-1
cdr3_aa: CACRQGNTEAFF
cdr3_nt: TGTGCCTGCAGACAGGGTAACACTGAAGCTTTCTTT

v_call: TRBV27
d_call: TRBD1
clone_size: -
j_call: TRBJ1-5
cdr3_aa: CASSNRGGDQPQHF
cdr3_nt: TGTGCCAGCAGTAACAGGGGGGGCGACCAGCCCCAGCATTTT

v_call: TRBV19
d_call: -
clone_size: -
j_call: TRBJ2-6
cdr3_aa: CASLGSGANVLTF
cdr3_nt: TGTGCCTCCCTGGGCTCTGGGGCCAACGTCCTGACTTTC

v_call: TRBV12-3/TRBV12-4
d_call: -
clone_size: -
j_call: TRBJ1-1
cdr3_aa: CASSLGLTEAFF
cdr3_nt: TGTGCCAGCAGTTTGGGCCTCACGGAAGCTTTCTTT

v_call: TRBV29-1
d_call: TRBD1
clone_size: -
j_call: TRBJ1-1
cdr3_aa: CSVEGQGIGTEAFF
cdr3_nt: TGCAGCGTTGAAGGACAGGGGATCGGGACTGAAGCTTTCTTT

v_call: TRBV5-1
d_call: TRBD2
clone_size: -
j_call: TRBJ2-1
cdr3_aa: CASSLAGLGLSGEQFF
cdr3_nt: TGCGCCAGCAGCTTGGCCGGACTAGGTCTATCGGGTGAGCAGTTCTTC

v_call: TRBV7-8
d_call: -
clone_size: -
j_call: TRBJ1-3
cdr3_aa: CASSLAGNTIYF
cdr3_nt: TGTGCCAGCAGCTTAGCCGGAAACACCATATATTTT

v_call: TRBV7-9
d_call: -
clone_size: -
j_call: TRBJ1-1
cdr3_aa: CASSSSGLNTEAFF
cdr3_nt: TGTGCCAGCAGCTCCTCGGGGTTGAACACTGAAGCTTTCTTT

v_call: TRBV16
d_call: TRBD1
clone_size: -
j_call: TRBJ1-1
cdr3_aa: CASSHPGQGMNTEAFF
cdr3_nt: TGTGCCAGCAGCCATCCGGGACAGGGAATGAACACTGAAGCTTTCTTT

v_call: TRBV7-8
d_call: TRBD1
clone_size: -
j_call: TRBJ1-5
cdr3_aa: CASSPRTGGGQPQHF
cdr3_nt: TGTGCCAGCAGCCCCAGGACAGGGGGCGGTCAGCCCCAGCATTTT